This TCR beta chain was documented in a study of siplizumab effects on memory and regulatory T cells. V dropped 3 bases and J dropped 0 bases, with 10 bases sitting between them. This CDR3 has 15 residues. Germline CDR1 reads MGHDK; CDR2 reads SYGVNS. In the mixed lymphocyte reaction, cells were cocultured for about 6 days at 37°C. Study results and caveats: Siplizumab led to significantly less abundant alloreactive sequences that could be traced back to unstimulated CD4+ memory cells.

Repertoires were generated with immunoSEQ multiplex PCR, while TCRdb's copy carries only in-frame clones and drops some. The sample shows approximately 10,000 clones, around 40% of them seen only once. This clone was detected only a few times. Its antigen is as yet unknown. Material: CFSE-low (dividing) CD4+ T cells sorted from an allogeneic mixed lymphocyte reaction. The receptor was isolated from a human donor in good health; the cells came from an allogeneic mixed lymphocyte reaction. The V and J genes are TRBV25-1 and TRBJ2-3, with D perhaps being TRBD1 or TRBD2 (5 bases each). In DNA, the CDR3 is TGTGCCAGCAGTGATGCCAGGGACAGCACAGATACGCAGTATTTT. Its translation: CASSDARDSTDTQYF.